What follows describes a single TCR beta chain. Its target is not known. The CDR3 runs to 15 residues. Trimming stripped 3 bases from V and 0 bases from J, with 11 bases between. The germline CDR1 and CDR2 sequences are KGHSH and LQKENI. The sample is drawn from a study of T cell responses to AZD1222 COVID-19 vaccine. Study-level results: Females made up more of the donors, who were largely white British, and clonal diversity may have come out too low.

Using immunoSEQ multiplex PCR, the repertoire was profiled, and TCRdb retains in-frame clones only, with some absent. Seen here are around 91,000 clones, nearly 90% observed once, and the top ten hold roughly 19%. This receptor was obtained from an adult in good health. The chain has TRBV18 and TRBJ1-2; D not certain. This material consisted of peripheral blood, taken on day 0 of AZD1222 vaccination. The CDR3 loop reads CASSPSWEANYGYTF. DNA for the CDR3: TGTGCCAGCTCACCTTCGTGGGAGGCTAACTATGGCTACACCTTC.